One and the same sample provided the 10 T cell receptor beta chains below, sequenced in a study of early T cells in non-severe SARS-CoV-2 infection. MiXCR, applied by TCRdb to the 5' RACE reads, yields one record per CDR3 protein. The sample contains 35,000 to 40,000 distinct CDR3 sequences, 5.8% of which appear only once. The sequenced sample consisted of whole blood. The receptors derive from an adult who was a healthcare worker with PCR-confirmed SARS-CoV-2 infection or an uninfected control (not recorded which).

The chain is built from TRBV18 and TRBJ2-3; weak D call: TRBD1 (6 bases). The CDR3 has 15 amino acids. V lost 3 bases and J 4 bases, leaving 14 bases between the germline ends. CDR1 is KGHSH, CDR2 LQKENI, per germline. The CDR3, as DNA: TGTGCCAGCTCACCTTCTACAGGGAGCGCAGATACGCAGTATTTT. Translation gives CASSPSTGSADTQYF. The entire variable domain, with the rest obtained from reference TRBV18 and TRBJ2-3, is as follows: NAGVMQNPRHLVRRRGQEARLRCSPMKGHSHVYWYRQLPEEGLKFMVYLQKENIIDESGMPKERFSAEFPKEGPSILRIQQVVRGDSAAYFCASSPSTGSADTQYFGPGTRLTVL.

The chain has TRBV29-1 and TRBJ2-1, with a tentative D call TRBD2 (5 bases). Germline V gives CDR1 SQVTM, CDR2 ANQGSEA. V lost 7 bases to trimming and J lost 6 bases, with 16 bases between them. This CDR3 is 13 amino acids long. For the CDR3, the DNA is TGCAGCGCCCCGGCGACTACTTCCAATGAGCAGTTCTTC. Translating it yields CSAPATTSNEQFF.

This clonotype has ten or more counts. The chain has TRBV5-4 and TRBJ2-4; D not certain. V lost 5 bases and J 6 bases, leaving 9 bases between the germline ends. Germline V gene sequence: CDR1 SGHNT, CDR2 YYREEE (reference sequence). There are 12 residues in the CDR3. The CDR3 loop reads CASSIDRNIQYF. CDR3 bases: TGTGCCAGCAGTATAGATCGAAACATTCAGTACTTC.

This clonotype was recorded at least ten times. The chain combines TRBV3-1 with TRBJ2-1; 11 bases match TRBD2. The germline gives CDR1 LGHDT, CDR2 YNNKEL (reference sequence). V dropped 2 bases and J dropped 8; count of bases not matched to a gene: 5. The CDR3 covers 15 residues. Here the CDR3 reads CASSQLAGGLDEQFF. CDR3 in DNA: TGTGCCAGCAGCCAATTAGCGGGGGGGCTTGATGAGCAGTTCTTC.

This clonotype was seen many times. The CDR3 here is CASSAGGFSYEQYF. The CDR3, as DNA: TGCGCCAGCAGCGCGGGGGGGTTCTCCTACGAGCAGTACTTC. V usage is TRBV5-1 and J usage is TRBJ2-7; 9 bases agree with TRBD2. The germline gives CDR1 SGHRS, CDR2 YFSETQ. The CDR3 runs 14 residues. With 4 bases clipped from V and 0 bases from J, the junction kept 2 bases outside the gene matches.

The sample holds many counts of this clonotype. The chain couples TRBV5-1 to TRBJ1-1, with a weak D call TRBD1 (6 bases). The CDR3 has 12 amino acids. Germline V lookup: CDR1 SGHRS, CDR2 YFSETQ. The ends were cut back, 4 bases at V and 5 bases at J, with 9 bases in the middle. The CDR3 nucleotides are TGCGCCAGCAGCCTTGGACAGACTGAAGCTTTCTTT. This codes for CASSLGQTEAFF.

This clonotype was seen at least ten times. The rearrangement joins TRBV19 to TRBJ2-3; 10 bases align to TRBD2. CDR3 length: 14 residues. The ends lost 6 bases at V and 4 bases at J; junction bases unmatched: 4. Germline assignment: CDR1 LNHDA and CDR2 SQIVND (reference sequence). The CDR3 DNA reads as TGTGCCAGTAGGGTAGCGGGGGGCGCAGATACGCAGTATTTT. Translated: CASRVAGGADTQYF.

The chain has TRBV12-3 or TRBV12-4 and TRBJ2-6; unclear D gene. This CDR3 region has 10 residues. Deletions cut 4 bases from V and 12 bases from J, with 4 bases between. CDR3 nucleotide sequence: TGTGCCAGCAGTTCAGGCGTCCTGACTTTC. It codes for CASSSGVLTF.

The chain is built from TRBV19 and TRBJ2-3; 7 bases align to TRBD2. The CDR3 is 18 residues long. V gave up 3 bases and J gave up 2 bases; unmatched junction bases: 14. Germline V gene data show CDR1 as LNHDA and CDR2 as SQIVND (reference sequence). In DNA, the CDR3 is TGTGCCAGTAGTATGAGGGTCGTGGCTAGCGGATTCACAGATACGCAGTATTTT. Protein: CASSMRVVASGFTDTQYF.

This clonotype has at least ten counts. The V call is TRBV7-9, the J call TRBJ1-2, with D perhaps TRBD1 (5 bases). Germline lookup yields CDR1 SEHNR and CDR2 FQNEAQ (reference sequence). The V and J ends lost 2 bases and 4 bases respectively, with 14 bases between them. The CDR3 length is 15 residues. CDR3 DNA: TGTGCCAGCAGCTTAAACGGAGGCGGGACCTATGGCTACACCTTC. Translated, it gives CASSLNGGGTYGYTF.